This TCR beta chain was retrieved from a study of OX40 agonist ivuxolimab in advanced cancers. Study at large: Dose-escalation patients had hepatocellular carcinoma, melanoma, renal cell or head and neck cancer.

Assay: immunoSEQ multiplex PCR; the TCRdb copy retains only in-frame clones and omits some. The data show over 75,000 clones, 87% seen once. Looked up from germline, CDR1 is SGHRS and CDR2 is YFSETQ. The CDR3 totals 17 residues. The J segment lost 5 bases and the V segment lost 6 bases, leaving 18 bases of the junction unmatched. With respect to this clone: Its antigen is unidentified.

Findings and limits, study-wide: There was clonal expansion of CD4+ and CD8+ blood T cells by week 6 at 0.1 to 3.0 mg/kg.

This clonotype was obtained from an adult with an advanced solid tumor such as melanoma, head and neck, liver or kidney cancer. The rearrangement links TRBV5-1 to TRBJ2-7; 9 bases are shared with TRBD2. The sequences come from CD4+ or CD8+ T cells sorted from blood, collected in a trial of the OX40 agonist ivuxolimab. CDR3 bases: TGCGCCAGCACGGGCCCTAATAGCGGGAGTTGGAAAGACGAGCAGTACTTC. As protein: CASTGPNSGSWKDEQYF.